This T cell receptor beta chain was identified in a study of blood T cells in healthy people across ages. Study-wide findings and caveats: Fewer expanded clones and more diversity marked long-lived versus aged donors.

CDR1 and CDR2 from the germline V gene are MDHEN and SYDVKM. With 7 bases removed from V and 0 bases from J, the gap between germline ends came to 13 bases. The CDR3 covers 16 residues. For the second PCR, which ran for about 7 to 11 cycles, a sample-barcoded 5' primer and a J-beta primer mix were used. TCRdb passed the 5' RACE reads through MiXCR, listing each CDR3 protein once. Of roughly 1,300,000 distinct CDR3 sequences listed, 59% are singletons. Regarding this clonotype: The antigen is not known.

Sequencing was carried out using blood. The V call is TRBV28, the J call TRBJ2-6; either TRBD1 or TRBD2 may fit D (5 bases each). This sequence was found in a young man in good health. In DNA form, the CDR3 reads TGTGCCAGCACCAAGGGACCGAGCTCTGGGGCCAACGTCCTGACTTTC. Amino acids: CASTKGPSSGANVLTF.